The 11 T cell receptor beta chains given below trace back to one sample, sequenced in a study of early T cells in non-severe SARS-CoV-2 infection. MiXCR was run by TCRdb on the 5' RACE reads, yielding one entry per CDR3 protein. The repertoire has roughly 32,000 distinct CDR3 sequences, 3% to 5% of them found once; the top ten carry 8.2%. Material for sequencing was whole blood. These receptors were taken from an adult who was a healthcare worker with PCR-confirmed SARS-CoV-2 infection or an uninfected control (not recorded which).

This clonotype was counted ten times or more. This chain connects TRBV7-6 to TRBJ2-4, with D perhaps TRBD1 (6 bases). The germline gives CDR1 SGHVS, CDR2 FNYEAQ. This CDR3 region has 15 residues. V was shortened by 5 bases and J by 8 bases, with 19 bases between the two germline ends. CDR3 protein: CASSQQQPPGDIQYF. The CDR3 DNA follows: TGTGCCAGCAGCCAACAACAGCCACCAGGGGACATTCAGTACTTC.

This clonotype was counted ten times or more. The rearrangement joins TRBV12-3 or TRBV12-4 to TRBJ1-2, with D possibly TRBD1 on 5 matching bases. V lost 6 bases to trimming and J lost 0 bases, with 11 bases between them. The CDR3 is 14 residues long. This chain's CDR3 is CASRKQGTNYGYTF. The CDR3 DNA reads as TGTGCCAGCAGAAAGCAGGGTACTAACTATGGCTACACCTTC.

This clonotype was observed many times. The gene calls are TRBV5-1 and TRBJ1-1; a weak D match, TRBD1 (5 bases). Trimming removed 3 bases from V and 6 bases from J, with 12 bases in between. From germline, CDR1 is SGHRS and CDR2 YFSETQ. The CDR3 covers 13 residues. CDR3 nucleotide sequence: TGCGCCAGCAGCTGGCAGGGCGATTCTGAAGCTTTCTTT. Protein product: CASSWQGDSEAFF.

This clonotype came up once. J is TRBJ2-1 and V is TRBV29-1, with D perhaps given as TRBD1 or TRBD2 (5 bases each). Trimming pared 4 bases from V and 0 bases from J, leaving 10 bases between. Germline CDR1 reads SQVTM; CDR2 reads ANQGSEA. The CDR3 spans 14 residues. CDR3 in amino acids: CSVAGTTSYNEQFF. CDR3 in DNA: TGCAGCGTTGCCGGGACGACCTCCTACAATGAGCAGTTCTTC.

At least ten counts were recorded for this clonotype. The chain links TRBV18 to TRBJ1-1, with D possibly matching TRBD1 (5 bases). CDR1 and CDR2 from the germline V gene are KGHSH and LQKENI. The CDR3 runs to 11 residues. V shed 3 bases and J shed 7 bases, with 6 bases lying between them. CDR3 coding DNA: TGTGCCAGCTCACCGGGGGGTGAAGCTTTCTTT. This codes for CASSPGGEAFF.

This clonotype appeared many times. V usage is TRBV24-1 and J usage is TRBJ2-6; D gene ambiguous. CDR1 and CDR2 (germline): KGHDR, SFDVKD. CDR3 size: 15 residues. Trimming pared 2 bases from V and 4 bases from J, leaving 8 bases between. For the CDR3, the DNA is TGTGCCACCAGTGATTCCAGAGTCGGGGCCAACGTCCTGACTTTC. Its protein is CATSDSRVGANVLTF.

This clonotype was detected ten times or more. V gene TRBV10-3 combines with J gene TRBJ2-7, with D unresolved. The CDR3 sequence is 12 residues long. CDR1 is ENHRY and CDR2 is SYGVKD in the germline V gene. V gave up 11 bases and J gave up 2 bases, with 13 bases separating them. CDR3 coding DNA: TGTGCCGCAGCACTCTCGGCCTACGAGCAGTACTTC. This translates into CAAALSAYEQYF.

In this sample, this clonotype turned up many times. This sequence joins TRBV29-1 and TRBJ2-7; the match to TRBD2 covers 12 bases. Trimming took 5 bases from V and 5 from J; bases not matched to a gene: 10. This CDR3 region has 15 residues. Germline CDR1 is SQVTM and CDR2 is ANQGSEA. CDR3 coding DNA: TGCAGCGTTACTCTGACCGGACTAGCGGGGAACGAGCAGTACTTC. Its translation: CSVTLTGLAGNEQYF.

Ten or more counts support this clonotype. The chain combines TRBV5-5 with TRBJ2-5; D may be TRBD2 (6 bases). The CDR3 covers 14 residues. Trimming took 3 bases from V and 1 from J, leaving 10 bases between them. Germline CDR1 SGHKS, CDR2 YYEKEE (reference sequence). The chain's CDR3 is CASSWAGSQETQYF. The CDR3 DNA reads TGTGCCAGCAGCTGGGCGGGGAGCCAAGAGACCCAGTACTTC.

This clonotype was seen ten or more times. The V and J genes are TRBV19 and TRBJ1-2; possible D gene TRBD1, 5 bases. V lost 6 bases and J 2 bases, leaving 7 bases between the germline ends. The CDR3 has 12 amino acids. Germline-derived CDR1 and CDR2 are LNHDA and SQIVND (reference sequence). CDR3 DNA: TGTGCCAGTAGCCGACAGAACTATGGCTACACCTTC. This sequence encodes CASSRQNYGYTF.

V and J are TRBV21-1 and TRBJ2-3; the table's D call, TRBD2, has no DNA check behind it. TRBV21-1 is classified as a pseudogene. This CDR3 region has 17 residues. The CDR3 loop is CASSNRSPGLHTDTQYF. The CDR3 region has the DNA TGTGCCAGCAGCAATCGGAGTCCGGGACTACACACAGATACGCAGTATTTT.